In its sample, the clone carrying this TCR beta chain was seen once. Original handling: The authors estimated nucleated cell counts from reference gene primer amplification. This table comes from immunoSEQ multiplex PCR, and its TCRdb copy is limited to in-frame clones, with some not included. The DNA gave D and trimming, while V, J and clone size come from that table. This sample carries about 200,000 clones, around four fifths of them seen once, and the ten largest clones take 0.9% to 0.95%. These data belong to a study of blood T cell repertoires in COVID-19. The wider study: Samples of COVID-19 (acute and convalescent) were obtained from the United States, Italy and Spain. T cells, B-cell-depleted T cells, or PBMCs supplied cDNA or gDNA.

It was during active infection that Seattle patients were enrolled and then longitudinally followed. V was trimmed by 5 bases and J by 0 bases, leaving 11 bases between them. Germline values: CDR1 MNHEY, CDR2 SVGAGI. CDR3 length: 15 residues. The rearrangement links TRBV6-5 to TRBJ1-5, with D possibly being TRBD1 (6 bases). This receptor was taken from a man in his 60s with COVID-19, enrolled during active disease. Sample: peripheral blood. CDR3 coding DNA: TGTGCCAGCAGTCTAGGACAGTATAGCAATCAGCCCCAGCATTTT. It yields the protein CASSLGQYSNQPQHF.